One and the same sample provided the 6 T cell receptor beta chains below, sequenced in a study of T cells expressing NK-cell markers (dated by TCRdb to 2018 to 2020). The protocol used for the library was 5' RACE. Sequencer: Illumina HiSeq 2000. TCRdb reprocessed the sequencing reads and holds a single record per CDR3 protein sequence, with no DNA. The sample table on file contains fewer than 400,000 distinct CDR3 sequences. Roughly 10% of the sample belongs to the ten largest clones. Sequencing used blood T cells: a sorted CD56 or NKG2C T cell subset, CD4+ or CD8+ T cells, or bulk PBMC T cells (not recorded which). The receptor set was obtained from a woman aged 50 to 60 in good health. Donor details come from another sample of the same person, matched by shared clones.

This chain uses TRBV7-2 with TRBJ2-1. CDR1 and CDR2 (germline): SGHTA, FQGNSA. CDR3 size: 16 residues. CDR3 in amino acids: CASSLVGQKFYNEQFF.

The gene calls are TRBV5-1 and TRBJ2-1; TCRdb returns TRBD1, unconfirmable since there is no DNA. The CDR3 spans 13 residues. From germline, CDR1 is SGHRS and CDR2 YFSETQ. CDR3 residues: CASSLESVPEQFF. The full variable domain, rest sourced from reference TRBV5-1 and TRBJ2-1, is KAGVTQTPRYLIKTRGQQVTLSCSPISGHRSVSWYQQTPGQGLQFLFEYFSETQRNKGNFPGRFSGRQFSNSRSEMNVSTLELGDSALYLCASSLESVPEQFFGPGTRLTVL.

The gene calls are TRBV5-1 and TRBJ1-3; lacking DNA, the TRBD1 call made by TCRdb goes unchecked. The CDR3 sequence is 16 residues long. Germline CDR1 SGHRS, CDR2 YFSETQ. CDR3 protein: CASSLAGGIGGNTIYF.

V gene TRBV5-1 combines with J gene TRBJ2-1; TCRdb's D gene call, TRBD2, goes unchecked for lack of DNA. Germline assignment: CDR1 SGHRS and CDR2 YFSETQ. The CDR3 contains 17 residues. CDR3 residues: CASSLYIGTSGSNEQFF.

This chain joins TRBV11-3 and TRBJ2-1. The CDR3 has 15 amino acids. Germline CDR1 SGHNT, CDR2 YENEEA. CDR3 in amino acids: CASSLEGIIYNEQFF.

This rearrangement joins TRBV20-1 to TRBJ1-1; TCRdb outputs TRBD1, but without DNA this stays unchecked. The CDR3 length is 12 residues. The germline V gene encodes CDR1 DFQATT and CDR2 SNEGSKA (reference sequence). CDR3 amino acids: CSARKRGTEAFF.